This is a list of T cell receptor beta chains from one sample in a study of T cell changes during pregnancy in multiple sclerosis. The table came from immunoSEQ multiplex PCR; TCRdb's copy has only in-frame clones and leaves some out. The sample has 95,000 to 100,000 clones, approximately 90% seen once. Here the sequenced sample was peripheral blood, taken after pregnancy. These receptors all come from a female donor in good health, enrolled as a control in a pregnancy study. Both conserved end residues are part of each CDR3. D genes are given only for firm matches. Size is omitted from some rows. Given values are once, few, many or a class for expanded clones.

CDR3 protein	CDR3 DNA	J gene	clone size	V gene	D gene
CASSLGRGAVVLYEQYF	TGTGCCAGCAGTTTGGGCAGGGGGGCCGTTGTACTATACGAGCAGTACTTC	TRBJ2-7	.	TRBV28	.
CASSPGQGTYEQYF	TGTGCCAGCTCCCCGGGACAGGGTACCTACGAGCAGTACTTC	TRBJ2-7	.	TRBV18	TRBD1
CASSIGAGLNTEAFF	TGTGCCAGTAGTATTGGGGCAGGACTGAACACTGAAGCTTTCTTT	TRBJ1-1	.	TRBV19	.
CAWRVIQINEQFF	TGTGCCTGGAGAGTCATCCAGATCAATGAGCAGTTCTTC	TRBJ2-1	.	TRBV30	.
CASTQDEDSVGYTF	TGTGCCAGCACCCAAGACGAGGACAGCGTTGGCTACACCTTC	TRBJ1-2	.	TRBV2	.
CASNRAWDTEAFF	TGCGCCAGTAACAGGGCTTGGGACACTGAAGCTTTCTTT	TRBJ1-1	.	TRBV5-1	.
CATTDRVTRIGKETQYF	TGTGCCACCACCGACAGGGTGACCCGGATAGGAAAAGAGACCCAGTACTTC	TRBJ2-5	.	TRBV7-8	TRBD1
CASSLGLGVNTGELFF	TGCGCCAGCAGCTTGGGCCTAGGGGTAAACACCGGGGAGCTGTTTTTT	TRBJ2-2	.	TRBV5-1	.
CASSYRHHHSYNEQFF	TGTGCCAGCAGCTACCGACATCACCACTCCTACAATGAGCAGTTCTTC	TRBJ2-1	once	TRBV7-9	.
CASRDTGTGWTSGRDEQFF	TGTGCCAGCAGAGATACCGGGACAGGGTGGACTAGCGGGAGGGATGAGCAGTTCTTC	TRBJ2-1	.	TRBV7-6	TRBD2
CASGPLGANTEAFF	TGTGCCAGCGGCCCCCTAGGAGCGAACACTGAAGCTTTCTTT	TRBJ1-1	.	TRBV6-1	.
CASSLRLGGAFF	TGTGCCAGCAGTTTACGCTTGGGAGGCGCTTTCTTT	TRBJ1-1	few	TRBV28	.
CASRGTKRGLLETQYF	TGTGCCAGCAGGGGGACTAAGCGGGGGCTTTTAGAGACCCAGTACTTC	TRBJ2-5	.	TRBV2	TRBD2
CASSVRTGQETQYF	TGTGCCAGCAGCGTGAGGACAGGGCAAGAGACCCAGTACTTC	TRBJ2-5	.	TRBV9	TRBD1
CASSIGGQGYNEQFF	TGTGCCAGTAGTATAGGAGGACAGGGCTACAATGAGCAGTTCTTC	TRBJ2-1	.	TRBV19	TRBD1
CASSSPGGGRALPLHF	TGTGCCAGCAGCTCCCCCGGTGGGGGCCGAGCCCTTCCCCTCCACTTT	TRBJ1-6	.	TRBV4-2	.
CASSLGLAGVETQYF	TGCGCCAGCAGCTTGGGACTAGCGGGGGTTGAGACCCAGTACTTC	TRBJ2-5	.	TRBV5-1	TRBD2
CSVKGLGLNQPQHF	TGCAGCGTTAAAGGGCTTGGACTCAATCAGCCCCAGCATTTT	TRBJ1-5	.	TRBV29-1	.
CATSRVTGTDTDTQYF	TGTGCCACCAGCAGAGTAACCGGGACAGACACAGATACGCAGTATTTT	TRBJ2-3	.	TRBV15	TRBD1
CASSSVAGVSYNEQFF	TGTGCCAGCAGTTCCGTAGCGGGAGTGTCGTACAATGAGCAGTTCTTC	TRBJ2-1	.	TRBV27	TRBD2
CASIETGTVGEKLFF	TGTGCTAGCATCGAGACCGGGACAGTGGGTGAAAAACTGTTTTTT	TRBJ1-4	.	TRBV7-9	TRBD1
CASSLWRNQPQHF	TGTGCCAGCAGTTTATGGCGCAATCAGCCCCAGCATTTT	TRBJ1-5	.	TRBV27	.
CASSMWGRNNSPLHF	TGTGCCAGTAGTATGTGGGGGCGCAATAATTCACCCCTCCACTTT	TRBJ1-6	.	TRBV19	.
CATSRGAVNTGELFF	TGTGCCACCAGCAGGGGAGCGGTCAACACCGGGGAGCTGTTTTTT	TRBJ2-2	.	TRBV15	.
CASSLRGSNTGELFF	TGTGCCAGCAGTCTTCGGGGATCGAACACCGGGGAGCTGTTTTTT	TRBJ2-2	once	TRBV6-5	.
CASSERWQGRGTEAFF	TGTGCCAGCAGTGAACGTTGGCAGGGAAGGGGCACTGAAGCTTTCTTT	TRBJ1-1	.	TRBV2	.
CASSTTASGASTDTQYF	TGTGCCAGTAGTACAACCGCCAGCGGAGCTAGCACAGATACGCAGTATTTT	TRBJ2-3	.	TRBV19	.
CASSDRSGGGALDTQYF	TGTGCCAGCAGTGATCGTTCGGGCGGGGGGGCCTTAGATACGCAGTATTTT	TRBJ2-3	.	TRBV6-4	TRBD2
CASSPPIISWQGKDYGYTF	TGTGCCAGCTCACCACCGATTATTTCCTGGCAGGGAAAGGACTATGGCTACACCTTC	TRBJ1-2	.	TRBV18	.
CASSIRGTGAGYTF	TGTGCCAGTAGTATTCGAGGGACAGGGGCCGGCTACACCTTC	TRBJ1-2	.	TRBV19	TRBD1
CASSQPTSWDNEQFF	TGCGCCAGCAGCCAGCCGACTAGTTGGGACAATGAGCAGTTCTTC	TRBJ2-1	.	TRBV4-1	.
CASSPDNEYGYTF	TGTGCCAGCTCACCGGACAACGAGTATGGCTACACCTTC	TRBJ1-2	once	TRBV18	.
CASSFQRGGTDTQYF	TGTGCCAGCAGCTTCCAGCGGGGGGGAACAGATACGCAGTATTTT	TRBJ2-3	.	TRBV5-8	TRBD2
CASSQDGARGYTF	TGCGCCAGCAGCCAAGATGGGGCCCGAGGCTACACCTTC	TRBJ1-2	.	TRBV4-1	.
CASSWVGGDTEAFF	TGTGCCAGCAGTTGGGTAGGGGGCGACACTGAAGCTTTCTTT	TRBJ1-1	.	TRBV6-5	TRBD1
CASSREGASNQPQHF	TGTGCCAGCAGCCGCGAGGGGGCGAGCAATCAGCCCCAGCATTTT	TRBJ1-5	.	TRBV4-2	TRBD1